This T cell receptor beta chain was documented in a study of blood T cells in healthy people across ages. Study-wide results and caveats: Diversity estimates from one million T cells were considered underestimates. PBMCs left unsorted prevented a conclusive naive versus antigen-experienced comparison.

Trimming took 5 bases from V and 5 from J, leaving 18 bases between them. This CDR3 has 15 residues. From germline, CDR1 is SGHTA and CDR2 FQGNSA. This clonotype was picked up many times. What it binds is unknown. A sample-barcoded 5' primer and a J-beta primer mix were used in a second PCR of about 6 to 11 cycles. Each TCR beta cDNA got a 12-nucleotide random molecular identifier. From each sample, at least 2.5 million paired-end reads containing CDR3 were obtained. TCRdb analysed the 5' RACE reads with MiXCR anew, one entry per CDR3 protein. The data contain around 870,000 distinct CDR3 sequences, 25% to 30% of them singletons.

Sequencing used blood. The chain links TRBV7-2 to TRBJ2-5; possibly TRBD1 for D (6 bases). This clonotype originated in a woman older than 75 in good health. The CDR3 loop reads CASSRQDSVLETQYF. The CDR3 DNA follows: TGTGCCAGCAGCAGACAGGACAGTGTGTTGGAGACCCAGTACTTC.